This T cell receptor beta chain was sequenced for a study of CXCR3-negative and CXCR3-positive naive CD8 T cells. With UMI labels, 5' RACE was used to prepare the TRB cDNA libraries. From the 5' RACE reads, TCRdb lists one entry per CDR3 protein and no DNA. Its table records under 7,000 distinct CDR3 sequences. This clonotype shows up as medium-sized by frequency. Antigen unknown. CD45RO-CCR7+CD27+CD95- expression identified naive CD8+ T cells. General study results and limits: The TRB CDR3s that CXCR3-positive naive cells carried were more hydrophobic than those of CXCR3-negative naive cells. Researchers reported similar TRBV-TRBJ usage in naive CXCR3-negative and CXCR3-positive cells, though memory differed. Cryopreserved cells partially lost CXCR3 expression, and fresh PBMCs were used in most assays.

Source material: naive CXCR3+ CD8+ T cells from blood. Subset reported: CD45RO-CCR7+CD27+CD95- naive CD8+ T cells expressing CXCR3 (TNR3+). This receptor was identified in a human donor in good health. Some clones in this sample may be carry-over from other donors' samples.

CDR3 region: CSLLTSGTQYF. The chain carries TRBV29-1 and TRBJ2-5. The germline CDR1 and CDR2 sequences are SQVTM and ANQGSEA. This CDR3 has 11 residues.